The next 23 T cell receptor beta chains were all read from a single sample in a study of early T cells in non-severe SARS-CoV-2 infection. MiXCR, run by TCRdb on the 5' RACE reads, gives a single entry per CDR3 protein. The sample lists approximately 69,000 distinct CDR3 sequences, about an eighth seen once, with approximately 6.4% in the top ten. Source material: whole blood. The receptor set was obtained from an adult who was a healthcare worker with PCR-confirmed SARS-CoV-2 infection or an uninfected control (not recorded which).

The rearrangement joins TRBV12-3 or TRBV12-4 to TRBJ2-7; 11 positions agree with TRBD2. Losses at the gene ends were 7 bases for V and 5 bases for J; bases not matched to a gene: 7. This CDR3 contains 14 residues. Here the CDR3 reads CASTRSGGANEQYF. DNA of the CDR3: TGTGCCAGCACCCGTAGCGGGGGGGCCAACGAGCAGTACTTC.

This clonotype was detected many times. The gene calls are TRBV30 and TRBJ2-4; perhaps TRBD2 as D (6 bases). This CDR3 is built from 14 residues. V dropped 4 bases and J dropped 1 base, with 11 bases sitting between them. Germline values: CDR1 GTSNPN, CDR2 SVGIG (reference sequence). The CDR3 loop is CAWKVGRAKNIQYF. The CDR3 coding sequence is TGTGCCTGGAAAGTGGGGAGGGCCAAAAACATTCAGTACTTC.

The table lists this clonotype with a few counts. V and J are TRBV3-1 and TRBJ2-1, with TRBD2 matching over 7 bases. In germline, CDR1 is LGHDT, CDR2 YNNKEL (reference sequence). V gave up 0 bases and J gave up 9 bases; unmatched junction bases: 11. This CDR3 has 16 residues. The chain's CDR3 is CASSQELATKAGEQFF. CDR3 DNA: TGTGCCAGCAGCCAAGAACTAGCGACAAAGGCAGGTGAGCAGTTCTTC.

This clonotype was seen a handful of times. This chain connects TRBV29-1 to TRBJ1-2, with TRBD1 identical over 10 bases. The CDR3 contains 14 residues. V was clipped by 4 bases and J by 2 bases; unmatched bases: 4. The germline CDR1 and CDR2 sequences are SQVTM and ANQGSEA. This CDR3 is CSVAGTGANYGYTF. In nucleotides, the CDR3 is TGCAGCGTTGCGGGGACAGGGGCAAACTATGGCTACACCTTC.

In this sample, this clonotype turned up a few times. This rearrangement joins TRBV11-3 to TRBJ2-5; D remains ambiguous. Germline V gene sequence: CDR1 SGHNT, CDR2 YENEEA. Deletions cut 5 bases from V and 4 bases from J, with 8 bases between. The CDR3 consists of 12 residues. The CDR3 nucleotides read TGTGCCAGCAGCCGCCTTAGAGAGACCCAGTACTTC. It encodes CASSRLRETQYF.

This clonotype was found a few times. V usage is TRBV11-2 and J usage is TRBJ2-7; perhaps TRBD1 as D (6 bases). The CDR3 consists of 12 residues. The V gene's germline CDR1 is SGHAT and CDR2 FQNNGV. V was cut by 3 bases and J by 5 bases, with 8 bases left in between. The CDR3 coding sequence is TGTGCCAGCAGCTTCGACAGGAACGAGCAGTACTTC. It translates to CASSFDRNEQYF. The variable domain in full, with the rest retrieved from reference TRBV11-2 and TRBJ2-7, is EAGVAQSPRYKIIEKRQSVAFWCNPISGHATLYWYQQILGQGPKLLIQFQNNGVVDDSQLPKDRFSAERLKGVDSTLKIQPAKLEDSAVYLCASSFDRNEQYFGPGTRLTVT.

The chain recombines TRBV7-2 with TRBJ2-5; D ambiguous. Germline V gene lookup returns CDR1 SGHTA and CDR2 FQGNSA. The V and J ends lost 7 bases and 4 bases respectively, with 13 bases between them. CDR3 size: 13 residues. CDR3 loop: CASTRERSETQYF. In DNA, the CDR3 is TGTGCCAGCACCAGAGAAAGATCAGAGACCCAGTACTTC.

This clonotype was picked up many times. This chain connects TRBV5-1 to TRBJ2-6; no reliable D call. V was cut by 2 bases and J by 1 base, with 7 bases left in between. CDR1 SGHRS and CDR2 YFSETQ come from the germline V gene. The CDR3 has 15 amino acids. In DNA form, the CDR3 reads TGCGCCAGCAGCTTTGGGAATTCTGGGGCCAACGTCCTGACTTTC. As protein: CASSFGNSGANVLTF. The complete variable domain, with remaining parts taken from reference TRBV5-1 and TRBJ2-6, reads KAGVTQTPRYLIKTRGQQVTLSCSPISGHRSVSWYQQTPGQGLQFLFEYFSETQRNKGNFPGRFSGRQFSNSRSEMNVSTLELGDSALYLCASSFGNSGANVLTFGAGSRLTVL.

The gene calls are TRBV2 and TRBJ2-1; D gene uncertain. The CDR3 is 13 residues long. CDR1 and CDR2 (germline): SNHLY, FYNNEI. The ends were cut back, 5 bases at V and 8 bases at J, with 13 bases in the middle. CDR3 amino acids: CASSRDLDDEQFF. CDR3 in DNA: TGTGCCAGCAGTCGAGACCTAGATGATGAGCAGTTCTTC.

Turning to this clonotype: A single base separates this from a much larger clone, so it may be a read error. This chain links TRBV5-4 with TRBJ1-2, with 8 bases lining up with TRBD1. The CDR3 length is 14 residues. CDR1 and CDR2 from the germline V gene are SGHNT and YYREEE (reference sequence). The ends lost 2 bases at V and 10 bases at J; junction bases unmatched: 10. The CDR3 is CASSFAQGAHDYTF. The CDR3 coding sequence is TGTGCCAGCAGCTTTGCCCAGGGGGCTCATGACTACACCTTC.

This clonotype has a count of ten or more. This chain links TRBV5-1 with TRBJ1-4, with TRBD1 matching 9 bases. This CDR3 is built from 14 residues. The trim removed 4 bases at V and 8 bases at J, leaving 6 bases unmatched. CDR1 SGHRS and CDR2 YFSETQ come from the germline V gene. CDR3 nucleotide sequence: TGCGCCAGCAGCGCACAGGGGGCCGGCGAAAAACTGTTTTTT. Amino acids: CASSAQGAGEKLFF.

This clonotype has a handful of counts. The CDR3 DNA is TGTGCCAGCAGTACCGGAGGTACCGAGACCCAGTACTTC. Protein: CASSTGGTETQYF. V and J are TRBV6-5 and TRBJ2-5; a weak D match, TRBD2 (5 bases). The V gene lost 5 bases and the J gene lost 5 bases, with 12 bases spanning the gap. The CDR3 runs 13 residues. The germline gives CDR1 MNHEY, CDR2 SVGAGI.

The chain carries TRBV7-8 and TRBJ2-3, with 7 positions matching TRBD2. CDR3 size: 13 residues. Germline values: CDR1 SGHVS, CDR2 FQNEAQ. The ends lost 5 bases at V and 4 bases at J; junction bases unmatched: 3. The CDR3 nucleotides read TGTGCCAGCAGCAGTGGGGGGGCAGATACGCAGTATTTT. It encodes CASSSGGADTQYF.

J is TRBJ2-6 and V is TRBV7-2; D ambiguous. The germline V gene encodes CDR1 SGHTA and CDR2 FQGNSA. The germline V and J ends were trimmed by 5 bases and 1 base, with 9 bases remaining between them. The CDR3 sequence is 15 residues long. The CDR3 bases are TGTGCCAGCAGCCTACGGCCATCTGGGGCCAACGTCCTGACTTTC. Residues: CASSLRPSGANVLTF.

This clonotype was counted many times. This chain links TRBV5-1 with TRBJ1-1; TRBD1 might be the D (5 bases). V shed 0 bases and J shed 1 base, with 7 bases lying between them. Germline assignment: CDR1 SGHRS and CDR2 YFSETQ. The CDR3 has 14 amino acids. This CDR3 is CASSLGQKNTEAFF. CDR3 bases: TGCGCCAGCAGCTTGGGACAGAAGAACACTGAAGCTTTCTTT.

This clonotype was seen many times. The chain links TRBV6-1 to TRBJ2-7, with D maybe TRBD1 (5 bases). Trimming stripped 6 bases from V and 0 bases from J, with 12 bases between. The germline CDR1 and CDR2 sequences are MNHNS and SASEGT. This CDR3 spans 14 amino acids. The chain's CDR3 is CASSARGSSYEQYF. DNA for the CDR3: TGTGCCAGCAGCGCTAGGGGAAGCTCCTACGAGCAGTACTTC.

As for this clonotype: This may be a read error: a much more frequent sequence differs by one nucleotide. V gene TRBV11-2 combines with J gene TRBJ2-5, with D perhaps matching TRBD1 (5 bases). CDR3 length: 14 residues. Germline V lookup: CDR1 SGHAT, CDR2 FQNNGV. CDR3 in DNA: TGTACCAGCAGCCCTCAGGGAAACCAAGAGACCCAGTACTTC. It codes for CTSSPQGNQETQYF. The whole variable domain, remainder taken from reference TRBV11-2 and TRBJ2-5, is EAGVAQSPRYKIIEKRQSVAFWCNPISGHATLYWYQQILGQGPKLLIQFQNNGVVDDSQLPKDRFSAERLKGVDSTLKIQPAKLEDSAVYLCTSSPQGNQETQYFGPGTRLLVL.

This clonotype was counted ten times or more. The chain joins TRBV7-9 to TRBJ2-6; the match to TRBD1 covers 7 bases. CDR3 length: 17 residues. CDR1 and CDR2 from the germline V gene are SEHNR and FQNEAQ (reference sequence). With 8 bases clipped from V and 4 bases from J, the junction kept 14 bases outside the gene matches. For the CDR3, the DNA is TGTGCCAGCGGACAGGAGATTCAGGGACCAGGGGCCAACGTCCTGACTTTC. It specifies CASGQEIQGPGANVLTF.

This clonotype came up many times. V gene TRBV12-5 combines with J gene TRBJ2-5, with 12 nucleotides matching TRBD2. The CDR3 is made up of 15 amino acids. V shed 4 bases and J 2 bases; nucleotides not matched to a gene: 2. Germline V lookup: CDR1 LGHNT, CDR2 FRNRAP. Here the CDR3 reads CASGSGTSGQETQYF. In DNA, the CDR3 is TGTGCTAGTGGTTCCGGGACTAGCGGGCAAGAGACCCAGTACTTC.

V is TRBV6-5 and J is TRBJ2-2; TRBD2 matches 7 bases. The germline V gene has CDR1 MNHEY and CDR2 SVGAGI. V shed 1 base, J shed 4 bases, and the junction held 6 bases outside the gene matches. CDR3 length equals 16 residues. The CDR3 is CASSYWRGSSTGELFF. The CDR3 nucleotides read TGTGCCAGCAGTTACTGGCGGGGGTCGAGCACCGGGGAGCTGTTTTTT.

The chain combines TRBV18 with TRBJ1-1; 11 nucleotides align to TRBD1. The ends lost 2 bases at V and 2 bases at J; junction bases unmatched: 4. Germline CDR1 KGHSH, CDR2 LQKENI. The CDR3 length is 16 residues. The CDR3 DNA follows: TGTGCCAGCTCACCAATAGGACAGGGGGCTAACACTGAAGCTTTCTTT. Encoded protein: CASSPIGQGANTEAFF.

In the case of this clonotype: This sequence may be a read error, since a much larger clone differs from it by one base. The chain employs TRBV6-4 and TRBJ2-3; no clear D. V gave up 5 bases and J gave up 4 bases, with 10 bases separating them. This CDR3 is 13 amino acids long. Per the germline V gene, CDR1 is MRHNA and CDR2 is SNTAGT. CDR3: CASSFRPSDTQYF. In nucleotides, the CDR3 is TGTGCCAGCAGTTTCAGGCCCTCAGATACGCAGTATTTT.

The rearrangement uses TRBV20-1 and TRBJ2-3, with unresolved D. Germline V gives CDR1 DFQATT, CDR2 SNEGSKA (reference sequence). Trimming pared 3 bases from V and 0 bases from J, leaving 7 bases between. There are 13 residues in the CDR3. The CDR3 sequence is CSASADSTDTQYF. The CDR3 region has the DNA TGCAGTGCTAGTGCCGACAGCACAGATACGCAGTATTTT.